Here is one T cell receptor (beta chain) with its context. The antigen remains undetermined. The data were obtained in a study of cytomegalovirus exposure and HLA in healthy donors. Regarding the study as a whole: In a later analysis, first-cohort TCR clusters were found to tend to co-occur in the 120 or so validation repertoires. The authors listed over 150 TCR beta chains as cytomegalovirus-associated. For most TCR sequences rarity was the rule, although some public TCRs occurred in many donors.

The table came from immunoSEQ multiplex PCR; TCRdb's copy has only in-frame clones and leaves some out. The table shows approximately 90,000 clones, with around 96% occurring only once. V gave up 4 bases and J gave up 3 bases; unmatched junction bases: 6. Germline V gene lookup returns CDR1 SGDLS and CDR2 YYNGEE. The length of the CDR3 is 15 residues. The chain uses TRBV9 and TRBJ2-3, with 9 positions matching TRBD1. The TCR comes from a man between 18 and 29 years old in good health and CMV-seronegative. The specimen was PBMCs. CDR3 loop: CASSRGQGWTDTQYF. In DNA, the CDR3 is TGTGCCAGCAGCCGGGGACAGGGATGGACAGATACGCAGTATTTT.